Following are 9 T cell receptor beta chains from one sample sequenced in a study of T cells expressing NK-cell markers. Reprocessing the 5' RACE reads, TCRdb reports a single entry for every CDR3 protein and omits DNA. This sample lists roughly 160,000 distinct CDR3 sequences; its ten largest clones have around 18%. Sequencing input: blood T cells: a sorted CD56 or NKG2C T cell subset, CD4+ or CD8+ T cells, or bulk PBMC T cells (not recorded which). The receptors stem from a woman aged 18-70 years in good health.

The chain carries TRBV15 and TRBJ2-7; lacking DNA, the TRBD1 call made by TCRdb goes unchecked. The length of the CDR3 is 15 residues. CDR1 and CDR2 from the germline V gene are LNHNV and YYDKDF (reference sequence). CDR3 in amino acids: CATSRDPGPSYEQYF.

This sequence joins TRBV6-1 and TRBJ2-7; TCRdb's D gene call, TRBD1, goes unchecked for lack of DNA. CDR3 length: 15 amino acids. Germline loops: CDR1 MNHNS, CDR2 SASEGT. The CDR3 spells CASSGDRRGPYEQYF.

The chain has TRBV7-3 and TRBJ2-7; TCRdb's D gene call, TRBD2, goes unchecked for lack of DNA. CDR1 is SGHTA and CDR2 is FQGTGA in the germline V gene. The length of the CDR3 is 17 residues. The CDR3 loop is CASSSPLSTRQTYEQYF.

The J gene is TRBJ2-3, the V gene TRBV9; TCRdb names TRBD2, which stays unverified in the absence of DNA. From germline, CDR1 is SGDLS and CDR2 YYNGEE. The CDR3 runs to 15 residues. The CDR3 protein is CASSVGLAGGDTQYF.

The rearrangement links TRBV9 to TRBJ2-5; TCRdb's D call of TRBD1 is untestable without DNA. The CDR3 is 13 amino acids. The germline V gene has CDR1 SGDLS and CDR2 YYNGEE. The CDR3 loop reads CASSVAGQGTQYF.

The chain uses TRBV5-1 and TRBJ1-2; TCRdb picks TRBD1, but there is no DNA to check that call. Per germline, CDR1 SGHRS and CDR2 YFSETQ. The CDR3 covers 16 residues. CDR3 protein: CASSLDVGSVGKGYTF.

The chain couples TRBV27 to TRBJ1-1; the TRBD1 assignment by TCRdb is unverifiable without DNA. From germline, CDR1 is MNHEY and CDR2 SMNVEV (reference sequence). This CDR3 contains 11 residues. CDR3 sequence reads: CAVGGYTEAFF.

The chain links TRBV7-2 to TRBJ2-7. CDR3 length equals 11 residues. Germline CDR1 reads SGHTA; CDR2 reads FQGNSA. The CDR3 sequence is CASTQVGEQYF.

J is TRBJ2-3 and V is TRBV20-1; there is no DNA to check the TCRdb D call of TRBD2. The length of the CDR3 is 15 residues. The germline V gene has CDR1 DFQATT and CDR2 SNEGSKA (reference sequence). This CDR3 is CSARDRGRSRDTQYF.